This entry features one TCR beta chain sequence. The sample comes from a study of blood T cell repertoires in COVID-19. Whole-study context: Samples taken during acute and convalescent COVID-19 were collected in the United States, Italy and Spain. The cDNA or gDNA used as material had been derived from T cells, B-cell-depleted T cells, or PBMCs.

Original methodology: For nucleated cells, counts were estimated from reference gene primer amplification. TCRdb's copy holds only in-frame clones and misses some; the assay was immunoSEQ multiplex PCR. V and J calls plus clone size are reproduced from that table; the DNA served to infer D and trimming. The sample contains 200,000 to 300,000 clones, 84% of which appear only once. V shed 4 bases, J shed 2 bases, and the junction held 4 bases outside the gene matches. Germline V CDR1 and CDR2: WNHNN, SYGVQD (reference sequence). CDR3 length: 14 residues. Specimen: peripheral blood. The rearrangement links TRBV10-1 to TRBJ2-7; 8 bases fit TRBD1. This receptor was identified in a human donor in a cohort sampled during active COVID-19. DNA of the CDR3: TGCGCCAGCAGTGGGACAGGGAACCCCTACGAGCAGTACTTC. It codes for CASSGTGNPYEQYF.